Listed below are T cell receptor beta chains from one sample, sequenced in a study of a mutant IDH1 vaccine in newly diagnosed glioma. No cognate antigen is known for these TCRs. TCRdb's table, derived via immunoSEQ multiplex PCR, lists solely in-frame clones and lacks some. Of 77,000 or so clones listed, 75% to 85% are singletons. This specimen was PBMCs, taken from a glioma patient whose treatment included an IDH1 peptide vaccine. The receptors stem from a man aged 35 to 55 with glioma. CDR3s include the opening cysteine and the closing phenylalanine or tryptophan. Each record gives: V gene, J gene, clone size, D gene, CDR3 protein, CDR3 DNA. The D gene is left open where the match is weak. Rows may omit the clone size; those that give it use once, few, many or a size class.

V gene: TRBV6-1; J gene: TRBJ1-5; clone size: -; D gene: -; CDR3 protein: CASSEVGTNNQPQHF; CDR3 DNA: TGTGCCAGCAGTGAAGTGGGGACAAACAATCAGCCCCAGCATTTT
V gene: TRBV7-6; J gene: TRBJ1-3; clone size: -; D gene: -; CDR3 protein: CASSQATGNTIYF; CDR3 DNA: TGTGCCAGCAGCCAAGCAACTGGAAACACCATATATTTT
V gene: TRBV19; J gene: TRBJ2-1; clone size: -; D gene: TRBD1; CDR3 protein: CASSIGFGRGPYNEQFF; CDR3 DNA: TGTGCCAGTAGTATAGGTTTCGGCAGGGGGCCCTACAATGAGCAGTTCTTC
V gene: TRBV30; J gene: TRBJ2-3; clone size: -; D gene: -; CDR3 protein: CAGIDRTQYF; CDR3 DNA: TGTGCCGGGATAGACAGGACGCAGTATTTT
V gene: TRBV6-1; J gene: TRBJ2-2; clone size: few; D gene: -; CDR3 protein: CASSEAISNTGELFF; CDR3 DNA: TGTGCCAGCAGTGAAGCGATCTCAAACACCGGGGAGCTGTTTTTT
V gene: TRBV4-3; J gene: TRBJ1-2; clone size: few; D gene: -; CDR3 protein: CASSQDQVNYGYTF; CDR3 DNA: TGCGCCAGCAGCCAAGATCAGGTTAACTATGGCTACACCTTC
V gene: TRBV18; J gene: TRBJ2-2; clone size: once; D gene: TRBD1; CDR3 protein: CASSPLPYRGTTGELFF; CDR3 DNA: TGTGCCAGCTCACCACTTCCGTACAGGGGGACCACCGGGGAGCTGTTTTTT
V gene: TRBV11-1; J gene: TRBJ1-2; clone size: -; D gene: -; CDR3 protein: CASSEQPDPNYGYTF; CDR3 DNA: TGTGCCAGCAGCGAACAGCCCGATCCTAACTATGGCTACACCTTC
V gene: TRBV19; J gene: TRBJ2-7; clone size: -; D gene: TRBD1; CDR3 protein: CASSTIQGAHYEQYF; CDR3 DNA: TGTGCCAGTAGTACGATACAGGGGGCACACTACGAGCAGTACTTC
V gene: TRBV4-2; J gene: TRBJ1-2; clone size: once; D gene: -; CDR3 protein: CASSQDWGEGYGYTF; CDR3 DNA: TGTGCCAGCAGCCAAGATTGGGGGGAGGGCTATGGCTACACCTTC
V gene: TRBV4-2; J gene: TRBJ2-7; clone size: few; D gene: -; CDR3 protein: CASSQEQTVYEQYF; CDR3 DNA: TGTGCCAGCAGCCAAGAACAGACAGTCTACGAGCAGTACTTC
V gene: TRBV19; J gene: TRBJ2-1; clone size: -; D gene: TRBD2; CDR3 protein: CASSIISGGNNEQFF; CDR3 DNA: TGTGCCAGTAGTATAATTAGCGGGGGAAACAATGAGCAGTTCTTC
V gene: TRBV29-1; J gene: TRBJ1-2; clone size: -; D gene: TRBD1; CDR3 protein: CSVIDRGHGYTF; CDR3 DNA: TGCAGCGTGATCGACAGGGGCCATGGCTACACCTTC
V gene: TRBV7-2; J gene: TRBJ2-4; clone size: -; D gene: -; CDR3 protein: CASSPRGLSGDIQYF; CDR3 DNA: TGTGCCAGCAGTCCCAGGGGTCTTTCCGGAGACATTCAGTACTTC
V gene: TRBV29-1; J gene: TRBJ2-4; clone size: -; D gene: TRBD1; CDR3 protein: CSVAPHRGLNIQYF; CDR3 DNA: TGCAGCGTTGCCCCGCACAGGGGGCTAAACATTCAGTACTTC
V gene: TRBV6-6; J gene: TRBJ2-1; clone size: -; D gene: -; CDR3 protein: CASSYRDEQFF; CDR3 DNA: TGTGCCAGCAGTTACAGGGATGAGCAGTTCTTC
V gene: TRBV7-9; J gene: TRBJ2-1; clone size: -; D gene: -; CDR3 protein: CASSLAGGGNEQFF; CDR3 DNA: TGTGCCAGCAGCTTAGCGGGAGGGGGCAATGAGCAGTTCTTC
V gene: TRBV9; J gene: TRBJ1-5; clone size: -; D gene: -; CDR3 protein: CASSLGGGTQPQHF; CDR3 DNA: TGTGCCAGCAGCCTTGGGGGAGGGACTCAGCCCCAGCATTTT
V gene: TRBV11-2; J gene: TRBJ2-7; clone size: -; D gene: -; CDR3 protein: CASSLVFGDSSYEQYF; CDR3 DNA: TGTGCCAGCAGCTTAGTTTTTGGGGACTCAAGCTACGAGCAGTACTTC
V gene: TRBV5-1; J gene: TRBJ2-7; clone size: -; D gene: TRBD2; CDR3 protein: CASSLGGRAYEQYF; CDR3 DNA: TGCGCCAGCAGCTTGGGCGGGAGGGCTTACGAGCAGTACTTC
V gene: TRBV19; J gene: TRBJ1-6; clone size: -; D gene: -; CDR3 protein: CASSMGGQNSPLHF; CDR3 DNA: TGTGCCAGTAGTATGGGGGGCCAAAATTCACCCCTCCACTTT
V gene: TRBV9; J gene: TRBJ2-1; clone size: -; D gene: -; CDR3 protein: CASRGLGGNEQFF; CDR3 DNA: TGTGCCAGCCGGGGACTGGGGGGCAATGAGCAGTTCTTC
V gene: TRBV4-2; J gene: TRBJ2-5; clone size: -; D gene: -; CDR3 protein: CASSQGTGEETQYF; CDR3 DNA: TGTGCCAGCAGCCAAGGGACGGGGGAAGAGACCCAGTACTTC
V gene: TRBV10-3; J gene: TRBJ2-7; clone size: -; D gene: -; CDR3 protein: CAISESPSSYEQYF; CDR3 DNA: TGTGCCATCAGTGAGTCCCCGAGCTCCTACGAGCAGTACTTC
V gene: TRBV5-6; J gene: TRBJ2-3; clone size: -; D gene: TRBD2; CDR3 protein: CASSFSTSGGTSDTQYF; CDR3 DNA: TGTGCCAGCAGCTTTAGTACTAGCGGGGGGACCTCAGATACGCAGTATTTT
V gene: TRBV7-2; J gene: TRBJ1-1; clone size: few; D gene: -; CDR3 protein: CASSLASRANTEAFF; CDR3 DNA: TGTGCCAGCAGCTTAGCGTCACGGGCGAACACTGAAGCTTTCTTT
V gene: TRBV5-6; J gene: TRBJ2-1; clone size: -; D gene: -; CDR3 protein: CASSFVTRGFDEQFF; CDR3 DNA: TGTGCCAGCAGCTTTGTAACTCGCGGATTCGATGAGCAGTTCTTC
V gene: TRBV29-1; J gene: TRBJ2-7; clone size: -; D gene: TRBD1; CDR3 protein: CSVEDILAGGEQYF; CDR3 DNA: TGCAGCGTTGAAGATATCTTGGCAGGGGGAGAGCAGTACTTC
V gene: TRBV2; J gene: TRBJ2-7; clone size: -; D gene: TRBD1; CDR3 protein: CASPQGESPLRGEQYF; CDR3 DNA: TGTGCCAGCCCTCAGGGGGAGTCTCCCCTCAGGGGCGAGCAGTACTTC
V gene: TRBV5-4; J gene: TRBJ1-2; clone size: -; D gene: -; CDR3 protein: CASSIQGQDYGYTF; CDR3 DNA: TGTGCCAGCAGCATACAGGGTCAGGACTATGGCTACACCTTC